This TCR beta chain originates from a study of human T cells and chemical hapten exposure. Study overall: Throughout a study of roughly 25 weeks, patients underwent weekly scalp administration of diphenylcyclopropenone doses. Minor volume differences among pooled libraries chiefly drove per-sample TCR yield variation. General study findings and limits: TCRs exceeding 1 in 1000 frequency stayed unchanged with DPC sensitization. Controls had significantly fewer large CDR3 similarity clusters than were formed by expanded TCRs.

TCRdb fed the RACE reads into MiXCR, producing one record per CDR3 protein. The data contain about 87,000 distinct CDR3 sequences, about 8.9% of them singletons. In its sample, this clonotype was seen many times. Its antigen is unidentified. The V end was cut by 1 base, the J end by 2 bases, with 11 bases between. Per germline, CDR1 SGHTA and CDR2 FQGNSA. The CDR3 spans 15 residues. As to time point: pre-sensitization, week 0. Stated treatment: therapeutic diphenylcyclopropenone sensitization with weekly scalp DPC. Material: whole blood, obtained in connection with sensitization to the hapten diphenylcyclopropenone (DPC). The V call is TRBV7-2, the J call TRBJ2-5, with D perhaps TRBD1 or TRBD2 (5 bases each). This TCR derives from a woman in her forties with alopecia areata. Some clones in this sample may be carry-over from other donors' samples. DNA for the CDR3: TGTGCCAGCAGCTTAGTTGGGGGATGGCAAGAGACCCAGTACTTC. Protein product: CASSLVGGWQETQYF.